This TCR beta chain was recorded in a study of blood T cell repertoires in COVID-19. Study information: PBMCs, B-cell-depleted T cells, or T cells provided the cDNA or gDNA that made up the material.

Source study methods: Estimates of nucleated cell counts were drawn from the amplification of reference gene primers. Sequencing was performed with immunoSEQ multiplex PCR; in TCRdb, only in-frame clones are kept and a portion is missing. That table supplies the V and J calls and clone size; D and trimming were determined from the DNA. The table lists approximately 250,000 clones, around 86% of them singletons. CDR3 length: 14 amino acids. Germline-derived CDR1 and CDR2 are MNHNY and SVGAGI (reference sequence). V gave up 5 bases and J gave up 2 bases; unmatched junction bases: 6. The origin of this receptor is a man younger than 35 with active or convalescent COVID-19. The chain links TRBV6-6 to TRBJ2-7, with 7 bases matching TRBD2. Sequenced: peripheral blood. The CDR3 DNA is TGTGCCAGCAGTACTAGCGCGATCGCCTACGAGCAGTACTTC. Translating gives CASSTSAIAYEQYF.